These T cell receptor beta chains were read from a single sample in a study of T cell clonotyping in hematopoietic cell transplantation. TCRdb's copy holds only in-frame clones and misses some; the assay was immunoSEQ multiplex PCR. The sample includes some 8,000 clones, roughly 92% of them seen just once. This sample comprised PBMCs, obtained 180 days after allogeneic stem cell transplant. The receptors originated from a female patient aged 50-65 years who had an allogeneic stem cell transplant from an unrelated donor, so the T cells may come from the graft donor. Some clones in this sample may be carry-over from other donors' samples. Each CDR3 is given without its conserved first and last residue. A D gene is named only where the DNA matches it firmly. Some rows mark clone size as missing; the rest say once, few, many or name a class of expanded clone.

V gene,D gene,clone size,J gene,CDR3 protein
TRBV28,-,-,TRBJ2-1,ASSLRYNEQF
TRBV6-1,-,once,TRBJ2-3,ASRGLTGNTDTQY
TRBV29-1,TRBD2,-,TRBJ2-7,SVAGGPSYEQY
TRBV29-1,-,-,TRBJ2-2,SVELDRDGELF
TRBV29-1,-,-,TRBJ1-5,SVDSGTNQPQH
TRBV6-5,-,few,TRBJ1-5,AAGGNSNQPQH
TRBV6-5,-,-,TRBJ1-2,ASSYSLADSSYT
TRBV7-7,-,once,TRBJ2-5,ASSLLGETQY
TRBV7-2,TRBD1,-,TRBJ1-2,ASSLTGVGYT
TRBV6-4,-,once,TRBJ2-3,ASSDGGGATDTQY
TRBV7-2,-,-,TRBJ2-5,ASSLSGQETQY
TRBV10-2,-,-,TRBJ2-7,ASSDGYEQY
TRBV7-9,TRBD1,few,TRBJ2-7,ASSWGQPSYEQY
TRBV9,-,-,TRBJ2-5,ASSVRPGESQETQY
TRBV6-5,-,-,TRBJ1-5,ASSWPLYRDQPQH
TRBV7-9,-,-,TRBJ1-1,ASSPGPNTEAF
TRBV7-2,-,-,TRBJ2-2,ASSSGSQLTTGELF
TRBV2,-,-,TRBJ1-5,ASSWQGGVDQPQH
TRBV30,-,-,TRBJ1-1,AWSVPDRYTEAF
TRBV6-4,-,-,TRBJ1-2,ASSERSTNNYGYT
TRBV7-8,-,once,TRBJ2-7,ASSSPWGDSSYEQY
TRBV2,TRBD2,-,TRBJ2-1,ASTLSGGNNEQF
TRBV6-1,TRBD2,once,TRBJ2-5,ASRGLGGRVPQETQY
TRBV6-1,-,-,TRBJ1-6,ASTKEGNSPLH
TRBV15,-,-,TRBJ2-7,ATSIMRPPYEQY
TRBV6-5,-,-,TRBJ2-1,ASGPRRSSYNEQF
TRBV6-1,-,-,TRBJ1-1,ASSDFGLTNTEAF
TRBV9,-,-,TRBJ2-2,ASSVGGGDLGELF
TRBV29-1,TRBD1,-,TRBJ2-1,SAGQGLYNEQF
TRBV29-1,-,-,TRBJ1-2,SVVGGANYGYT
TRBV7-2,TRBD1,-,TRBJ2-1,ASSLQGQGARREQF
TRBV5-1,TRBD1,-,TRBJ2-1,ASSLGGTGDNEQF
TRBV6-6,TRBD2,-,TRBJ2-5,ASSLTSPQETQY
TRBV11-1,TRBD1,-,TRBJ1-1,ASSLTGRGTEAF
TRBV5-1,-,few,TRBJ1-1,ASSLVGGLNTEAF
TRBV6-5,TRBD1,-,TRBJ1-2,ASSYLTGARYGYT
TRBV19,TRBD1,-,TRBJ1-2,ASRRDRVVYGYT
TRBV6-1,-,-,TRBJ2-1,ASHGLFYNEQF
TRBV5-4,TRBD1,-,TRBJ1-1,ASSIYDREMPQAF
TRBV6-5,-,once,TRBJ1-4,ASSANLATNEKLF
TRBV5-1,-,-,TRBJ1-2,ASSLTAGDNYGYT
TRBV4-2,-,few,TRBJ1-2,ASSQDPRGWDYGYT
TRBV5-4,TRBD2,-,TRBJ2-2,ASSSPSGGVAGELF
TRBV18,TRBD1,-,TRBJ1-2,ASSPPTGARGYT
TRBV19,-,-,TRBJ1-4,ASSIRREKLF
TRBV6-5,-,-,TRBJ2-7,ASSYRDNSYEQY
TRBV6-1,-,-,TRBJ2-5,ASSGTGTTQY
TRBV10-3,TRBD2,-,TRBJ2-7,AISDLTSGSSYEQY
TRBV7-8,-,-,TRBJ2-2,ASSLDGTYTGELF
TRBV28,-,-,TRBJ1-4,ASRVPQVEKLF
TRBV6-5,-,-,TRBJ1-1,ASSTTGIFEAF
TRBV6-4,-,-,TRBJ1-2,ASSPGVGNYGYT
TRBV6-1,-,few,TRBJ1-2,ASSEIGLTNYGYT
TRBV18,-,-,TRBJ1-5,ASSPPGGSGNQPQH
TRBV30,TRBD2,-,TRBJ2-1,AWTGRGEPYNEQF